These 3 T cell receptor beta chains were all obtained from the same sample, sequenced in a study of identical twins (dated by TCRdb to 2016 to 2017). The library was built by means of 5' RACE. Sequenced on an Illumina HiSeq 2000. The public reads were quality trimmed at Q25 with fastp and then assembled into clones with MiXCR by TCRdb, keeping productive beta chains. Rows with a matching CDR3 protein are joined into one entry that keeps the most common DNA and genes. For this sample the table gives around 570,000 distinct CDR3 sequences, of which 7.5% to 10% were detected only once. 3% of the sample belongs to the ten largest clones. This sample was shared with a second study, whose subject was yellow fever vaccine responses in identical twins.

Material: PBMCs. These receptors came from a woman between 18 and 29 years old in good health.

Details on this clonotype: A much larger clone sits a single nucleotide away, making a read error possible. V gene TRBV20-1 combines with J gene TRBJ2-1; the match to TRBD2 covers 10 bases. The CDR3 is 17 residues long. Germline CDR1 and CDR2: DFQATT and SNEGSKA (reference sequence). CDR3 bases: TGCTGTGCTAGCTCTAGCGGGAGAAGTAGGTCCTACAATGAGCAGTTCTTC. Its translation is CCASSSGRSRSYNEQFF.

A word on this clonotype: With a much larger clone just one base away, this may be a read error. V is TRBV5-1 and J is TRBJ2-1, with D perhaps matching TRBD1 or TRBD2 (5 bases each). The J call is in doubt because the DNA end fits TRBJ2-7 better. The CDR3 has 15 amino acids. Germline CDR1 SGHRS, CDR2 YFSETQ. As DNA, the CDR3 is TGCGCCAGCAACCATGAGGGGTTCTCCTACAATGAGCAGTACTTC. Amino acid sequence: CASNHEGFSYNEQYF.

The chain is built from TRBV6-1 and TRBJ2-7; D ambiguous. CDR1 and CDR2 from the germline V gene are MNHNS and SASEGT. Trimming stripped 7 bases from V and 2 bases from J, with 18 bases between. The CDR3 has 15 residues. CDR3 loop: CASTKGIGETYEQYF. The CDR3 coding sequence is TGTGCCAGCACCAAAGGAATAGGAGAAACCTACGAGCAGTACTTC.